This T cell receptor beta chain was retrieved from a study of shared clonotypes between healthy human individuals. Method: immunoSEQ multiplex PCR; TCRdb's copy keeps in-frame clones and lacks some. Counted here are around 750,000 clones, less than 85% occurring once; the ten biggest clones make up roughly 1.7%. Germline V gene sequence: CDR1 LNHDA, CDR2 SQIVND (reference sequence). V lost 8 bases, J lost 3 bases, and 8 bases stayed unmatched. CDR3 length: 16 residues. The sequence came from a woman aged 25 to 39 in good health. V usage is TRBV19 and J usage is TRBJ1-5, with 12 nucleotides matching TRBD1. Material for sequencing was memory CD4+ T cells sorted from blood. Subset reported: CD45RA-negative fraction. CDR3 in amino acids: CASGRDRGRPNQPQHF. Written as DNA, the CDR3 is TGTGCCAGTGGAAGGGACAGGGGGCGACCCAATCAGCCCCAGCATTTT.